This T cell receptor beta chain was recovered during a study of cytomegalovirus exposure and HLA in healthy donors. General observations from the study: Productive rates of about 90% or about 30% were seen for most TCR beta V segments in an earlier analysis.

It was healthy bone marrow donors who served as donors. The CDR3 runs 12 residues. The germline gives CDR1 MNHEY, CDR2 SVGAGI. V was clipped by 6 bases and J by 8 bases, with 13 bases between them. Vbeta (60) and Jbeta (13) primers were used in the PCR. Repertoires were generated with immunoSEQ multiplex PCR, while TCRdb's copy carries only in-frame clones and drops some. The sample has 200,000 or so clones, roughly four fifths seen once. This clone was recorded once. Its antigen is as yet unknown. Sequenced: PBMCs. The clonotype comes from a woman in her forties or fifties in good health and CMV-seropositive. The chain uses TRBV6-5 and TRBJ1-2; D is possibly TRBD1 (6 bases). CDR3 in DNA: TGTGCCAGCAGAGAGGACAGCAGGGGCTACACCTTC. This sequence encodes CASREDSRGYTF.